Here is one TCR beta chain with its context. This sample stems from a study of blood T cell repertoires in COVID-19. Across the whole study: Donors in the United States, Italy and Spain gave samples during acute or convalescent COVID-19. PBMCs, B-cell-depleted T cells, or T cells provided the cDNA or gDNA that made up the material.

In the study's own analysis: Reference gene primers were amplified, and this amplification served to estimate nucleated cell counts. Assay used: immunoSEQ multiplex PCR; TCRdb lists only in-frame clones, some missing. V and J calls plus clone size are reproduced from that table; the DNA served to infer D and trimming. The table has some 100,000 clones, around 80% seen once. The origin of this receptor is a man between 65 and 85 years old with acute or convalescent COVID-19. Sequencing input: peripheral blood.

CDR3 DNA: TGTGCCAGCAGCTTAATGGAGGGAGCAGATACGCAGTATTTT. Amino acid sequence: CASSLMEGADTQYF. The J gene is TRBJ2-3, the V gene TRBV7-3; TRBD2 might be the D (6 bases). The CDR3 has 14 residues. Trimming shortened V by 1 base and J by 4 bases, and 9 bases separated the two germline ends. From germline, CDR1 is SGHTA and CDR2 FQGTGA.